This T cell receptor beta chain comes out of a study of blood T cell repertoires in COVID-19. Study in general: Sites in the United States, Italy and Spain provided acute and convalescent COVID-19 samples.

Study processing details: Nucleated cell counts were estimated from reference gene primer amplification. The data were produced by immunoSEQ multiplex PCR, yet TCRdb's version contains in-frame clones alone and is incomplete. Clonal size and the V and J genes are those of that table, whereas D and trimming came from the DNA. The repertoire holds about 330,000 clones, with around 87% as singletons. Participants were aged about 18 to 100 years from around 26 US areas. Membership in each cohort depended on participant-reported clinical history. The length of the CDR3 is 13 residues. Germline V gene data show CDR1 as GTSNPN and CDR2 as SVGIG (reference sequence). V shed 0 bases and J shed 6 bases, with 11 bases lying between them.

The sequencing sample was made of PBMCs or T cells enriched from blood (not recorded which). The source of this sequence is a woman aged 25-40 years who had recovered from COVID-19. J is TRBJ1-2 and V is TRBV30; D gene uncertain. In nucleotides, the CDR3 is TGTGCCTGGAGTGTATTCGGGAATAATGGCTACACCTTC. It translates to CAWSVFGNNGYTF.